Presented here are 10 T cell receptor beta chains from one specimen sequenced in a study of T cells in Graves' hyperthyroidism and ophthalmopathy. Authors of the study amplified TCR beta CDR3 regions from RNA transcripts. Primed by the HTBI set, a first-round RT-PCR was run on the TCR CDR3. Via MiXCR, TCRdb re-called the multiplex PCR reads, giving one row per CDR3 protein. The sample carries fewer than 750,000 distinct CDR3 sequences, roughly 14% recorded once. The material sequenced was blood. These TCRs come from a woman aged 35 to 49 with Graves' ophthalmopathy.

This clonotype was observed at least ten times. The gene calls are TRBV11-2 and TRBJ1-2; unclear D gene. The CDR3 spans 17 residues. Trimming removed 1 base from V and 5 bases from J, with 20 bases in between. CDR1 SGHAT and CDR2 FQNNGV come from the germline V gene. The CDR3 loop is CASSLVGASSYYYGYTF. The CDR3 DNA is TGTGCCAGCAGCTTAGTTGGAGCCAGCTCCTACTATTATGGCTACACCTTC.

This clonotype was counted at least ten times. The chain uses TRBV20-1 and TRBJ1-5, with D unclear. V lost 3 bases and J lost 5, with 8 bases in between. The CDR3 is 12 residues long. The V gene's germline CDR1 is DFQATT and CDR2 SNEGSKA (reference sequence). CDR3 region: CSASREDQPQHF. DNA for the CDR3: TGCAGTGCTAGCCGTGAGGATCAGCCCCAGCATTTT.

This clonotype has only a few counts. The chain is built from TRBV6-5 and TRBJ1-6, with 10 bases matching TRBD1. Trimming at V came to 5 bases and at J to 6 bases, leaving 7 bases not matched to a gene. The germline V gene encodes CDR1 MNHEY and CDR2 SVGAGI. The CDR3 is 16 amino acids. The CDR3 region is CASSRQGAISNSPLHF. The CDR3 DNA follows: TGTGCCAGCAGTCGACAGGGGGCGATTAGTAATTCACCCCTCCACTTT.

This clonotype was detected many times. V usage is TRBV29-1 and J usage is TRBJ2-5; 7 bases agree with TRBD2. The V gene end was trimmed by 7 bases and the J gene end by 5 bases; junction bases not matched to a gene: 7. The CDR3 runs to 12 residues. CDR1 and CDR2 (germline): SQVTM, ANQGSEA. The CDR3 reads CSAYGGDETQYF. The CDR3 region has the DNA TGCAGCGCATATGGGGGGGACGAGACCCAGTACTTC. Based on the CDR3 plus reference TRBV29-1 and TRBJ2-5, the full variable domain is SAVISQKPSRDICQRGTSLTIQCQVDSQVTMMFWYRQQPGQSLTLIATANQGSEATYESGFVIDKFPISRPNLTFSTLTVSNMSPEDSSIYLCSAYGGDETQYFGPGTRLLVL.

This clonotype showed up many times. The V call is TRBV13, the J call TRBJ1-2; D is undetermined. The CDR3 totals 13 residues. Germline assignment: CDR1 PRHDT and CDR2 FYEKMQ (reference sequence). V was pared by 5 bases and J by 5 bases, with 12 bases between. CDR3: CASSPQTKYGYTF. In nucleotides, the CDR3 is TGTGCCAGCAGCCCCCAGACCAAGTATGGCTACACCTTC.

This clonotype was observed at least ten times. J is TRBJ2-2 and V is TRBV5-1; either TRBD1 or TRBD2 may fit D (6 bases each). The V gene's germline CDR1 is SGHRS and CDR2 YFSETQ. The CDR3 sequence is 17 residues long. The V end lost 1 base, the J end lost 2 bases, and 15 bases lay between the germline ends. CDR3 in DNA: TGCGCCAGCAGCTTGTATTCCCGGGGGCAAAACACCGGGGAGCTGTTTTTT. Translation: CASSLYSRGQNTGELFF.

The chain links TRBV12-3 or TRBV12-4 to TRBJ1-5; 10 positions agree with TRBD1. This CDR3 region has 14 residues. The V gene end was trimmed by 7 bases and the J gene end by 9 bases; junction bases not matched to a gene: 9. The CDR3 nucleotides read TGTGCCAGCACCACGGGACAGGGGATCGGGCCCCAGCATTTT. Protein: CASTTGQGIGPQHF.

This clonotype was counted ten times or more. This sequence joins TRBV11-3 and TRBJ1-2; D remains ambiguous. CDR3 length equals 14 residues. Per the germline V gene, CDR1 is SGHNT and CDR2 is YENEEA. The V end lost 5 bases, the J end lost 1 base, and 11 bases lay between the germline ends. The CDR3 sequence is CASSPQNHNYGYTF. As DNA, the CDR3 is TGTGCCAGCAGCCCGCAGAACCATAACTATGGCTACACCTTC.

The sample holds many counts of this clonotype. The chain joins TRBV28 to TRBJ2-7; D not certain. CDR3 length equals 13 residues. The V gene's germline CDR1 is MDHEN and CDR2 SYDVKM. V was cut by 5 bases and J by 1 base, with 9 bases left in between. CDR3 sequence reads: CASSGSISYEQYF. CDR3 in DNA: TGTGCCAGCAGTGGCAGCATATCCTACGAGCAGTACTTC.

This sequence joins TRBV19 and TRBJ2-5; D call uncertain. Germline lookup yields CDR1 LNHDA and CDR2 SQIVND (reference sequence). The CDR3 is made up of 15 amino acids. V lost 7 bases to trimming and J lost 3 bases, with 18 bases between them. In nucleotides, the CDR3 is TGTGCCAGTACTCCAACAGTGACGAGTAAAGAGACCCAGTACTTC. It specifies CASTPTVTSKETQYF. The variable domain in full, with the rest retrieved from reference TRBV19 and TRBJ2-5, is DGGITQSPKYLFRKEGQNVTLSCEQNLNHDAMYWYRQDPGQGLRLIYYSQIVNDFQKGDIAEGYSVSREKKESFPLTVTSAQKNPTAFYLCASTPTVTSKETQYFGPGTRLLVL.